The rows below give T cell receptor beta chains drawn from one sample of a study of lymphopenia after photon versus proton radiotherapy. Repertoires were generated with immunoSEQ multiplex PCR, while TCRdb's copy carries only in-frame clones and drops some. The table lists approximately 30,000 clones, approximately 85% of them singletons, with under 35% in the top ten. Specimen: peripheral blood, collected from a patient treated with photon-based radiotherapy. The receptors here all came from a man aged 45-60 years with gastric cancer. CDR3s leave out the opening cysteine and the closing phenylalanine or tryptophan. Fields, in order: J gene, V gene, D gene, clone size, CDR3 protein. D genes are given only for firm matches. Size tells how often a clone was seen (once, few, many) or the class of an expanded clone, and some rows leave it out.

J gene: TRBJ1-6
V gene: TRBV4-1
D gene: NA
clone size: NA
CDR3 protein: ASSQDRDINNSPLH

J gene: TRBJ2-6
V gene: TRBV5-6
D gene: TRBD1
clone size: NA
CDR3 protein: ASSLVGDSVGSGANVLT

J gene: TRBJ1-5
V gene: TRBV2
D gene: TRBD1
clone size: NA
CDR3 protein: ASSDFGTGAAQH

J gene: TRBJ2-5
V gene: TRBV5-1
D gene: TRBD1
clone size: NA
CDR3 protein: ASSPGGLETQY

J gene: TRBJ1-2
V gene: TRBV29-1
D gene: NA
clone size: NA
CDR3 protein: SVYGISTGTNYGYT

J gene: TRBJ2-2
V gene: TRBV5-1
D gene: TRBD2
clone size: NA
CDR3 protein: ASSSSGGDTGELF

J gene: TRBJ1-2
V gene: TRBV11-1
D gene: TRBD1
clone size: few
CDR3 protein: ASSLGQATNYGYT

J gene: TRBJ2-1
V gene: TRBV7-3
D gene: NA
clone size: once
CDR3 protein: ASSVVQGPYNEQF

J gene: TRBJ1-1
V gene: TRBV6-6
D gene: NA
clone size: NA
CDR3 protein: ASSPVYTEAF

J gene: TRBJ1-6
V gene: TRBV14
D gene: NA
clone size: NA
CDR3 protein: ASSLTAGSPLH

J gene: TRBJ2-7
V gene: TRBV5-1
D gene: NA
clone size: NA
CDR3 protein: ASSWTSGHYEQY

J gene: TRBJ2-5
V gene: TRBV9
D gene: NA
clone size: NA
CDR3 protein: ASTSSGAVGETQY

J gene: TRBJ2-2
V gene: TRBV7-3
D gene: NA
clone size: NA
CDR3 protein: ASSKVANTGELF

J gene: TRBJ2-7
V gene: TRBV14
D gene: NA
clone size: NA
CDR3 protein: ASSQDLQDEQY

J gene: TRBJ2-2
V gene: TRBV5-1
D gene: NA
clone size: NA
CDR3 protein: ASSLVVWGSNTGELF

J gene: TRBJ1-4
V gene: TRBV2
D gene: NA
clone size: NA
CDR3 protein: ASSEAGEKLF

J gene: TRBJ2-3
V gene: TRBV5-1
D gene: NA
clone size: NA
CDR3 protein: ASRTQGTHTDTQY

J gene: TRBJ2-2
V gene: TRBV5-1
D gene: NA
clone size: NA
CDR3 protein: ASSLAAGRTGELF

J gene: TRBJ1-4
V gene: TRBV10-3
D gene: NA
clone size: NA
CDR3 protein: AISEGATNEKLF

J gene: TRBJ2-2
V gene: TRBV5-1
D gene: NA
clone size: NA
CDR3 protein: ASSLGPFRELF

J gene: TRBJ2-3
V gene: TRBV12-5
D gene: NA
clone size: NA
CDR3 protein: ASGITEDTQY

J gene: TRBJ2-1
V gene: TRBV7-2
D gene: TRBD2
clone size: NA
CDR3 protein: ASSPLAGEGEQF

J gene: TRBJ1-3
V gene: TRBV13
D gene: NA
clone size: NA
CDR3 protein: ASSLGQGRRAGNTIY

J gene: TRBJ2-3
V gene: TRBV6-1
D gene: NA
clone size: NA
CDR3 protein: ASSEIGVYTDTQY

J gene: TRBJ1-3
V gene: TRBV30
D gene: NA
clone size: NA
CDR3 protein: AWGASGHTIY

J gene: TRBJ2-3
V gene: TRBV2
D gene: TRBD2
clone size: NA
CDR3 protein: ASFRLAGALDTQY

J gene: TRBJ1-2
V gene: TRBV5-1
D gene: TRBD1
clone size: NA
CDR3 protein: ASSLAPGQGTEYGYT

J gene: TRBJ2-5
V gene: TRBV7-3
D gene: NA
clone size: NA
CDR3 protein: ASSSQTGETQY

J gene: TRBJ2-4
V gene: TRBV15
D gene: NA
clone size: once
CDR3 protein: ATSRDNEGAKNIQY

J gene: TRBJ1-5
V gene: TRBV2
D gene: NA
clone size: few
CDR3 protein: ASSPGHSNQPQH

J gene: TRBJ1-1
V gene: TRBV7-3
D gene: NA
clone size: NA
CDR3 protein: ASSLNLREEAF

J gene: TRBJ2-5
V gene: TRBV10-3
D gene: NA
clone size: NA
CDR3 protein: AITWKAGETQY